These 23 T cell receptor beta chains came from one sample sequenced in a study of T cells after yellow fever vaccination (dated by TCRdb to the late 2010s). The treatment or condition label for this specimen denotes: live attenuated yellow fever vaccine strain. The protocol used for the library was 5' RACE. Sequencing instrument: Illumina HiSeq 2500. Using fastp trimming at Q25 and MiXCR clonotype assembly, TCRdb reanalyzed the public sequencing data and kept in-frame beta chains. One record per CDR3 amino acid sequence lists the most common genes and DNA. This sample has under 55,000 distinct CDR3 sequences in its table, and roughly 6.4% of those were observed once. Together, the top ten hold approximately 15% of the sample. Source: CD8+ T cells not binding an NS4B(214-222) dextramer, sorted from PBMCs, taken 45 days after the yellow fever booster vaccination. What the cell subset or site label conveys for this sample: NS4B epitope dextramer-negative CD8 T cells. These receptors were collected from a man aged 30-40 years who received the YFV17D yellow fever vaccine.

Comment on this clonotype: A read error is possible here, since a much larger clone lies one base away. The genes are TRBV7-9 and TRBJ2-7; D unresolved. Germline V lookup: CDR1 SEHNR, CDR2 FQNEAQ (reference sequence). V gave up 5 bases and J gave up 3 bases, with 11 bases separating them. CDR3 size: 13 residues. For the CDR3, the DNA is TGTGCCAGCAGCCCCTTCATCGACTACGAGCAGTACTTC. Residues: CASSPFIDYEQYF.

This clonotype was counted at least ten times. V usage is TRBV28 and J usage is TRBJ2-1; 11 positions match TRBD2. Germline CDR1 MDHEN, CDR2 SYDVKM. The CDR3 totals 19 residues. Unmatched junction bases numbered 18, after V lost 6 bases and J lost 5 bases. The CDR3 reads CASRTFTNRGTSGNNEQFF. For the CDR3, the DNA is TGTGCCAGCAGGACATTTACCAACAGGGGGACTAGCGGAAACAATGAGCAGTTCTTC.

This clonotype has at least ten counts. The J gene is TRBJ1-2, the V gene TRBV6-1; tentative D call: TRBD1 (6 bases). Germline values: CDR1 MNHNS, CDR2 SASEGT. This CDR3 region has 16 residues. V shed 8 bases and J shed 6 bases, with 25 bases lying between them. DNA for the CDR3: TGTGCCAGCGCACCAACCCCAGGGGAAGGGGTGGATGGCTACACCTTC. It codes for CASAPTPGEGVDGYTF.

V and J are TRBV5-6 and TRBJ2-7; D gene ambiguous. Germline V gene data show CDR1 as SGHDT and CDR2 as YYEEEE. This CDR3 comprises 13 residues. Between the trimmed V and J ends, which lost 1 base and 4 bases, there was a span of 9 bases. The CDR3 loop is CASSLMASYEQYF. For the CDR3, the DNA is TGTGCCAGCAGCTTGATGGCCAGTTACGAGCAGTACTTC.

The table lists this clonotype with many counts. This chain links TRBV25-1 with TRBJ2-1; the D gene is possibly TRBD2 (5 bases). The CDR3 loop spans 13 amino acids. Germline V CDR1 and CDR2: MGHDK, SYGVNS. Between the trimmed V and J ends, which lost 3 bases and 9 bases, there was a span of 12 bases. This CDR3 reads CASSDPTISEQFF. The DNA for the CDR3 is TGTGCCAGCAGTGATCCGACTATAAGTGAGCAGTTCTTC.

The chain couples TRBV6-1 to TRBJ1-2, with D uncertain. V lost 5 bases to trimming and J lost 0 bases, with 13 bases between them. This CDR3 region has 15 residues. Germline lookup yields CDR1 MNHNS and CDR2 SASEGT. CDR3 nucleotide sequence: TGTGCCAGCAGTCCAATCCCGAGTGCTAACTATGGCTACACCTTC. This sequence encodes CASSPIPSANYGYTF.

In this sample, this clonotype turned up many times. The rearrangement joins TRBV6-1 to TRBJ2-1, with D perhaps being TRBD1 or TRBD2 (6 bases each). Trimming took 0 bases from V and 8 from J, leaving 11 bases between them. CDR1 is MNHNS and CDR2 is SASEGT in the germline V gene. The CDR3 totals 14 residues. In DNA form, the CDR3 reads TGTGCCAGCAGTGAAGCGTCTAGGGGGGATGAGCAGTTCTTC. Its translation is CASSEASRGDEQFF.

This clonotype was observed at least ten times. The junction differs from germline at one of its ends, possibly a read error. This chain joins TRBV10-3 and TRBJ2-3; weak D call: TRBD2 (6 bases). This CDR3 has 15 residues. CDR1 ENHRY and CDR2 SYGVKD come from the germline V gene. The CDR3 DNA follows: TGTGCCATCAGCGAGTTCGGGAGTGGCACAGATACGCAGTATTTT. Translation: CAISEFGSGTDTQYF.

This clonotype was observed a few times. The V call is TRBV29-1, the J call TRBJ2-7; D possibly corresponds to TRBD1 (6 bases). This CDR3 region has 12 residues. V lost 7 bases and J 6 bases, leaving 16 bases between the germline ends. In germline, CDR1 is SQVTM, CDR2 ANQGSEA. CDR3 nucleotides: TGCAGCGCCGGGACACCGAGTCCCGAGCAGTACTTC. Translation: CSAGTPSPEQYF.

This clonotype was observed many times. The V call is TRBV5-1, the J call TRBJ2-2; D is uncertain. The CDR3 has 13 residues. CDR1 is SGHRS, CDR2 YFSETQ, per germline. V gave up 0 bases and J gave up 3 bases, with 3 bases separating them. The CDR3 loop reads CASSLDDTGELFF. In DNA, the CDR3 is TGCGCCAGCAGCTTGGACGACACCGGGGAGCTGTTTTTT.

The chain carries TRBV28 and TRBJ2-7; D is possibly TRBD2 (5 bases). This CDR3 is 13 amino acids long. Germline-derived CDR1 and CDR2 are MDHEN and SYDVKM. Trimming removed 6 bases at V and 3 bases at J, with 12 bases between. CDR3 sequence reads: CASSPLGDYEQYF. The CDR3 DNA sequence: TGTGCCAGCAGCCCGCTGGGAGACTACGAGCAGTACTTC.

In its sample, this clonotype was seen many times. The chain is built from TRBV27 and TRBJ2-7; TRBD2 matches at 7 bases. The V and J ends lost 4 bases and 2 bases, in that order; junction bases with no gene match: 5. The CDR3 has 14 amino acids. Per germline, CDR1 MNHEY and CDR2 SMNVEV (reference sequence). CDR3 nucleotides: TGTGCCAGCAGTTCCGCAGCGGGGACCTACGAGCAGTACTTC. Its translation: CASSSAAGTYEQYF.

This clonotype was seen repeatedly, ten times or more. The rearrangement links TRBV7-8 to TRBJ2-1; D is undetermined. This CDR3 has 12 residues. Germline-derived CDR1 and CDR2 are SGHVS and FQNEAQ. Trimming took 8 bases from V and 6 from J, leaving 11 bases between them. CDR3 sequence (DNA): TGTGCCAGCGCCATCCAGTTCAATGAGCAGTTCTTC. Its translation is CASAIQFNEQFF.

The chain recombines TRBV7-6 with TRBJ2-3; the match to TRBD2 covers 7 bases. Germline V gene sequence: CDR1 SGHVS, CDR2 FNYEAQ. Trimming cost V 5 bases and J 4 bases; bases outside gene matches: 6. The CDR3 is 14 amino acids. Written as DNA, the CDR3 is TGTGCCAGCAGCCCCCGGACTAGTCCAGATACGCAGTATTTT. This codes for CASSPRTSPDTQYF.

This sequence joins TRBV7-2 and TRBJ2-3; possible D gene TRBD2, 6 bases. The CDR3 runs to 16 residues. Trimming took 1 base from V and 1 from J, leaving 12 bases between them. The germline V gene encodes CDR1 SGHTA and CDR2 FQGNSA. The CDR3 sequence is CASSLVSLAGTDTQYF. The CDR3 DNA reads as TGTGCCAGCAGCTTAGTCTCACTAGCAGGCACAGATACGCAGTATTTT.

This clonotype was seen more than once but under ten times. The chain employs TRBV5-1 and TRBJ2-7; no reliable D call. CDR1 and CDR2 from the germline V gene are SGHRS and YFSETQ. The V and J ends lost 0 bases and 6 bases respectively, with 13 bases between them. The CDR3 runs to 14 residues. Here the CDR3 reads CASSLAEAVVEQYF. CDR3 DNA sequence: TGCGCCAGCAGCTTGGCCGAGGCGGTCGTCGAGCAGTACTTC.

The rearrangement joins TRBV27 to TRBJ1-1; D is possibly TRBD1 (5 bases). Between the trimmed V and J ends, which lost 4 bases and 3 bases, there was a span of 15 bases. Per the germline V gene, CDR1 is MNHEY and CDR2 is SMNVEV (reference sequence). The CDR3 loop spans 15 amino acids. The CDR3 is CASSSRGGPYTEAFF. The CDR3, as DNA: TGTGCCAGCAGTTCTCGTGGGGGACCTTACACTGAAGCTTTCTTT.

This clonotype was counted at least ten times. The chain couples TRBV25-1 to TRBJ2-5; TRBD1 aligns across 9 bases. Trimming took 5 bases from V and 6 from J; bases not matched to a gene: 4. This CDR3 has 13 amino acids. CDR1 MGHDK and CDR2 SYGVNS come from the germline V gene. The CDR3 sequence: CASSLGTGKTQYF. The DNA for the CDR3 is TGTGCCAGCAGTCTTGGGACAGGGAAGACCCAGTACTTC. Supplemented by reference TRBV25-1 and TRBJ2-5, the full variable domain reads EADIYQTPRYLVIGTGKKITLECSQTMGHDKMYWYQQDPGMELHLIHYSYGVNSTEKGDLSSESTVSRIRTEHFPLTLESARPSHTSQYLCASSLGTGKTQYFGPGTRLLVL.

This clonotype was counted at least ten times. The CDR3 nucleotides read TGTGCCAGCAGTTCAGTAGCGGGAGCCGGGGGAGAGACCCAGTACTTC. Its translation is CASSSVAGAGGETQYF. The chain couples TRBV2 to TRBJ2-5, with 9 positions matching TRBD2. Germline loops: CDR1 SNHLY, CDR2 FYNNEI. The CDR3 length is 16 residues. V lost 5 bases, J lost 4 bases, and 11 bases stayed unmatched.

There are many counts of this clonotype. The V call is TRBV7-6, the J call TRBJ2-5; D not resolved. V shed 7 bases and J shed 5 bases, with 14 bases lying between them. The CDR3 covers 13 residues. The germline V gene encodes CDR1 SGHVS and CDR2 FNYEAQ. CDR3 region: CASIPSGGETQYF. CDR3 DNA sequence: TGTGCCAGCATTCCTTCGGGTGGGGAGACCCAGTACTTC.

This clonotype was found many times. The gene calls are TRBV27 and TRBJ2-7; D remains unclear. The germline V gene has CDR1 MNHEY and CDR2 SMNVEV (reference sequence). The CDR3 runs to 14 residues. Trimming stripped 5 bases from V and 0 bases from J, with 11 bases between. The CDR3 DNA sequence: TGTGCCAGCAGTCCCCCGGGCGGCTCCTACGAGCAGTACTTC. This gives the protein CASSPPGGSYEQYF.

This clonotype showed up many times. This sequence joins TRBV7-2 and TRBJ2-2; D ambiguous. Deletions cut 9 bases from V and 1 base from J, with 12 bases between. Germline-derived CDR1 and CDR2 are SGHTA and FQGNSA. This CDR3 contains 14 residues. CDR3 in DNA: TGTGCCAGTACCGATTGGGGGAACACCGGGGAGCTGTTTTTT. Translating gives CASTDWGNTGELFF.

Ten or more counts support this clonotype. V gene TRBV20-1 combines with J gene TRBJ2-1, with TRBD2 matching 8 bases. The CDR3 has 15 residues. V dropped 6 bases and J dropped 8; count of bases not matched to a gene: 15. Germline V CDR1 and CDR2: DFQATT, SNEGSKA (reference sequence). This chain's CDR3 is CSAPIAPGGYDEQFF. CDR3 in DNA: TGCAGTGCCCCGATAGCCCCGGGAGGGTACGATGAGCAGTTCTTC.